This TCR beta chain was obtained from a study of T cell responses to AZD1222 COVID-19 vaccine (dated by TCRdb to the early 2020s). Turning to the overall study: AZD1222 recipients whose second dose came at about 4 weeks and those whose second dose came at about 12 weeks were combined into one group, since spike-specific TCR depth and breadth did not differ between the two schedules. Trial participants were enrolled by age into subgroups of 18-55, 56-69 and 70-plus years, and around 150, 28 and 57 TCR-sequenced participants, respectively, were included in these subgroups. TCR sequencing was performed for more than 230 trial participants, of whom around 200 were given two doses of AZD1222 and some 25 were given two doses of MenACWY control vaccine. Study-wide conclusions, independent of this receptor: Conclusions about previously exposed vaccinees were limited because only six AZD1222 recipients were SARS-CoV-2 seropositive at baseline. The 56-69-year group was small, and its depth increase did not reach significance, likely because of low power. Participants were mostly white British and included more females than males, and it was suggested by the authors that clonal diversity may have been underestimated. The vaccine-associated CD4 TCRs covered the entire spike protein, and the dominant responses fell in regions 160-218 and 743-854. Because no day 14 peak-response samples were available, the repertoires could be characterized only after the peak T cell response. A significant rise in spike-specific TCR breadth and depth was observed after two AZD1222 doses relative to day 0 and relative to MenACWY recipients. Nearly half of unique spike-specific TCRs reportedly recognized epitopes outside regions mutated in the B.1.351 and B.1.1.7 variants.

This clone was seen once. Its recognized antigen is unknown. Base qualities are missing; no much larger clone stands one base away. The germline V gene (reference sequence) yields MNHNY for CDR1 and SVGAGI for CDR2. The CDR3, cysteine through phenylalanine, is 14 amino acids long. The sequence is cut down to CDR3 DNA, 42 bases in frame from base 1. V has 5 bases trimmed and J has 8 bases trimmed; junction bases matching no gene number 7. Interpreted using the paper, the time point label stands for: baseline before first vaccination. The vaccinee samples were drawn from two UK trials, COV001 and COV002, one of which was a single-blind randomized controlled phase 2/3 trial testing AZD1222 (ChAdOx1 nCoV-19) in healthy adults. For TCRbeta chain sequencing, PBMC samples from trial participants were taken at day 0 and at day 28 after the second dose. The CDR3 regions of human TCRbeta chains were analyzed by immunosequencing. Turning to the authors' computational methods: Repertoire TCRs were matched against a reference library of SARS-CoV-2-specific TCRs generated with the MIRA antigen-specificity platform. Breadth was defined as the fraction of unique TCRs that were SARS-CoV-2-associated, and depth was defined as the fraction of total T cells that were SARS-CoV-2-associated. Using the MIRA data, every spike-specific TCR was mapped to the spike region that the TCR reacted to and assigned to either a CD4 or a CD8 class. Log10-transformed breadth and depth values were compared by one-way ANOVA with Sidak's multiple comparisons tests. This is the immuneACCESS table as TCRdb keeps it, with only in-frame sequences that have V and J called. A part of the clones is gone; compared with another copy, unresolved V genes explain less than half, and the rest is unexplained. V and J calls and clone size are copied from that table; D and trimming were computed from the DNA. This sample holds roughly 90,000 clones; 80% to 90% were observed only once. The top ten clonotypes cover 6.3% of the sample.

The chain is assembled from TRBV6-6 and TRBJ1-2; TRBD1 matches 11 bases in the middle. The sample was peripheral blood, taken on day 0 of AZD1222 vaccination. The TCR sequence derives from an adult in good health. The DNA reads TGTGCCAGCAGTCAAGGACAGGGGGCGGAGGGCTACACCTTC. This codes for CASSQGQGAEGYTF.